One sample yielded the 7 T cell receptor beta chains listed below, sequenced in a study of blood T cells in healthy people across ages (dated by TCRdb to between 2014 and 2017). The library was generated by 5' RACE. TCRdb shows the sequencer as Illumina HiSeq 2500. A second roughly 6 to 12 cycle PCR used a sample-barcoded 5' primer and a J-beta primer mix. TCRdb reprocessing: public reads trimmed at Q25 with fastp, clones called with MiXCR, in-frame beta chains kept. Merged by CDR3 protein, the rows form single entries marked with the most common genes and DNA. Here the sample has 750,000 to 850,000 distinct CDR3 sequences; more than 20% occur a single time. In total, the top ten clones hold approximately 3.7% of the sample. The same sample was also used in a study of T cells of mothers and their children.

The source material was blood. These TCRs come from a boy aged 10-17 years in good health.

The CDR3 sequence: CSARGHRGESSYEQYF. The CDR3 nucleotides read TGCAGTGCTAGAGGCCACAGGGGTGAGAGCTCCTACGAGCAGTACTTC. The J gene is TRBJ2-7, the V gene TRBV20-1; 7 bases are a match to TRBD1. The CDR3 length is 16 residues. V lost 1 base, J lost 0 bases, and 9 bases stayed unmatched. Germline V CDR1 and CDR2: DFQATT, SNEGSKA (reference sequence).

The chain employs TRBV6-6 and TRBJ2-5; TRBD1 matches 8 bases. V lost 0 bases to trimming and J lost 5 bases; unmatched junction nucleotides: 5. The germline CDR1 and CDR2 sequences are MNHNY and SVGAGI (reference sequence). There are 15 residues in the CDR3. CDR3 sequence reads: CASSYSTGATETQYF. Here the CDR3 DNA reads TGTGCCAGCAGTTACTCGACAGGGGCGACGGAGACCCAGTACTTC.

V and J are TRBV20-1 and TRBJ1-4, with 8 bases aligning to TRBD1. Per germline, CDR1 DFQATT and CDR2 SNEGSKA (reference sequence). The trim removed 6 bases at V and 8 bases at J, leaving 8 bases unmatched. This CDR3 region has 13 residues. CDR3 DNA: TGCAGTGCAGGAGACAGGGGCAGGGAAAAACTGTTTTTT. It translates to CSAGDRGREKLFF.

This clonotype was detected only a few times. The chain uses TRBV7-2 and TRBJ2-3, with TRBD2 as a possible D gene (6 bases). V was clipped by 4 bases and J by 8 bases, with 16 bases between them. The CDR3 runs 14 residues. CDR1 SGHTA and CDR2 FQGNSA come from the germline V gene. The CDR3 region is CASSSRRGGGTQYF. The DNA for the CDR3 is TGTGCCAGCAGCTCCCGGCGGGGTGGGGGTACGCAGTATTTT.

The genes are TRBV27 and TRBJ1-1, with 8 bases aligning to TRBD1. With 6 bases clipped from V and 11 bases from J, the junction kept 14 bases outside the gene matches. The CDR3 is made up of 14 amino acids. Germline V gene sequence: CDR1 MNHEY, CDR2 SMNVEV (reference sequence). CDR3 DNA: TGTGCCAGCAGGCCGAGACAGGGGCGTGCCGATGCTTTCTTT. It codes for CASRPRQGRADAFF.

This clonotype was detected a few times. The chain combines TRBV27 with TRBJ2-3; D gene uncertain. CDR1 MNHEY and CDR2 SMNVEV come from the germline V gene (reference sequence). V was shortened by 4 bases and J by 3 bases, with 8 bases between the two germline ends. CDR3 length equals 13 residues. CDR3: CASSCNWTDTQYF. For the CDR3, the DNA is TGTGCCAGCAGTTGCAACTGGACAGATACGCAGTATTTT.

The genes are TRBV5-1 and TRBJ2-1, with a tentative D call TRBD2 (6 bases). V gave up 5 bases and J gave up 10 bases, with 25 bases separating them. Germline-derived CDR1 and CDR2 are SGHRS and YFSETQ. The CDR3 totals 16 residues. CDR3 amino acids: CASSPHRSLWRAEQFF. The CDR3 DNA sequence: TGCGCCAGCAGTCCGCACCGGTCGTTATGGAGGGCGGAGCAGTTCTTC.